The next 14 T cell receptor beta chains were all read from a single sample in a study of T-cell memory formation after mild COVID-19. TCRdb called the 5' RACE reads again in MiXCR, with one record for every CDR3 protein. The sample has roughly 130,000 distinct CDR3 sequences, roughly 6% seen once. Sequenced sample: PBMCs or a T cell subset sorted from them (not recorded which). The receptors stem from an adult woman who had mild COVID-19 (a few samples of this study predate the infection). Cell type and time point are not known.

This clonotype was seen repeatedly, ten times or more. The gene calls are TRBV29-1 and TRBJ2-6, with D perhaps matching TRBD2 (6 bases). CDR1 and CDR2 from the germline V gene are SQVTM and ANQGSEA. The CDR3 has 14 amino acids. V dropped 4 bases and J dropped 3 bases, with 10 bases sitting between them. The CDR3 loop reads CSVVSGDGANVLTF. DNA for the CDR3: TGCAGCGTTGTGTCGGGGGATGGGGCCAACGTCCTGACTTTC.

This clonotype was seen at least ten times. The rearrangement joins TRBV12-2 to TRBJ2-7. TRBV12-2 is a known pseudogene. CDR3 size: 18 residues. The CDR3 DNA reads TGTGCAAGTCGCTTTCAATTTCATCAGGAATTTATCGGTCGGGGTCAGTACTTC. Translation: CASRFQFHQEFIGRGQYF.

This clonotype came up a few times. The CDR3 sequence: CASSQPTFSGSSYNEQFF. The CDR3 nucleotides are TGTGCCAGCAGCCAACCGACCTTTAGCGGTAGCTCCTACAATGAGCAGTTCTTC. This chain joins TRBV4-2 and TRBJ2-1; a possible D gene is TRBD2 (6 bases). Germline V gives CDR1 LGHNA, CDR2 YNFKEQ. Trimming removed 2 bases at V and 0 bases at J, with 17 bases between. This CDR3 region has 18 residues.

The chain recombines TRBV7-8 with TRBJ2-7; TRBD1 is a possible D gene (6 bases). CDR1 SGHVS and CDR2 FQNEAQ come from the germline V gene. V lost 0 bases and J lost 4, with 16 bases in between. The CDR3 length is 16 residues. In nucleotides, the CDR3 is TGTGCCAGCAGCTTAGCCGGAGGTGGGACATGGTACGAGCAGTACTTC. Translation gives CASSLAGGGTWYEQYF.

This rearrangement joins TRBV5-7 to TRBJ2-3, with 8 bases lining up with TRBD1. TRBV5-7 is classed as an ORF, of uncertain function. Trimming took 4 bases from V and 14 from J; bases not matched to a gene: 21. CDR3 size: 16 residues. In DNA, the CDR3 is TGTGCCAGCAGCAAATTTTCCCAGGGGGCAACCCCCACTGGGTATTTT. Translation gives CASSKFSQGATPTGYF.

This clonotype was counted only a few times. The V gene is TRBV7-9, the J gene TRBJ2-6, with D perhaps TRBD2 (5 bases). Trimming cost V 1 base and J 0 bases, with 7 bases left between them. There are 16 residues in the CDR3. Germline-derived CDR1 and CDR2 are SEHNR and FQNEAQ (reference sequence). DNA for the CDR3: TGTGCCAGCAGCTTAGTCCGGGGCTCTGGGGCCAACGTCCTGACTTTC. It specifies CASSLVRGSGANVLTF.

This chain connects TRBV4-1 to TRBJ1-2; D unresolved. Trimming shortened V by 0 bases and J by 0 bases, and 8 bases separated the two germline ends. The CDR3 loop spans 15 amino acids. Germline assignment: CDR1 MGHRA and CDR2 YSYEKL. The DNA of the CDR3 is TGCGCCAGCAGCCAAGAGACCCCGGCTAACTATGGCTACACCTTC. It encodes CASSQETPANYGYTF.

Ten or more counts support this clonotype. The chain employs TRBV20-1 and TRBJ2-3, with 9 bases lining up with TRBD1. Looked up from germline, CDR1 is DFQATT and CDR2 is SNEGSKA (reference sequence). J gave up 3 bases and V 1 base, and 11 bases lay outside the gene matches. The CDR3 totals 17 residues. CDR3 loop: CSARGLTGQGRTDTQYF. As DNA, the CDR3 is TGCAGTGCTAGAGGTCTGACGGGACAGGGTAGGACAGATACGCAGTATTTT.

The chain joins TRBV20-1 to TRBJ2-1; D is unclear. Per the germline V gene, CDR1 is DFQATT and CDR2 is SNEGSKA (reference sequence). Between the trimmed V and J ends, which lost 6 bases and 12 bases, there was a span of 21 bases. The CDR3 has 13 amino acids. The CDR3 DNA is TGCAGTGCCCAAGGCGCAGGTAGAACGGGGCAGTTCTTC. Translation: CSAQGAGRTGQFF.

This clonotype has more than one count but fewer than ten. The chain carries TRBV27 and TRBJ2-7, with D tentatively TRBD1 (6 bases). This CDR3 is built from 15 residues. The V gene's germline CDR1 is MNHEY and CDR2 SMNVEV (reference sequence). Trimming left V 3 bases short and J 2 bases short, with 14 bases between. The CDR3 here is CASSFRQGMTYEQYF. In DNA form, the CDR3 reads TGTGCCAGCAGTTTTAGGCAGGGGATGACCTACGAGCAGTACTTC.

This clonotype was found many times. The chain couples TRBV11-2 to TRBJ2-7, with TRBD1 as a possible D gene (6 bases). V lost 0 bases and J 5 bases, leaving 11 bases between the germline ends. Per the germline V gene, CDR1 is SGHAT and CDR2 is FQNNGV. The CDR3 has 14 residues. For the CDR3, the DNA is TGTGCCAGCAGCTTAGATCAGGGGCTGGACGAGCAGTACTTC. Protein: CASSLDQGLDEQYF.

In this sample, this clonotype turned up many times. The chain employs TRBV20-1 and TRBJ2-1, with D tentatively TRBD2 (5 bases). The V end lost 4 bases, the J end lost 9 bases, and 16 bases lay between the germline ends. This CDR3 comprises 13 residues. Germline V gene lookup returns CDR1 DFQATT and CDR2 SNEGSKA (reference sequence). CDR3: CSATRTLSLEQFF. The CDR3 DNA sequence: TGCAGTGCTACCCGGACTCTCTCGCTTGAGCAGTTCTTC.

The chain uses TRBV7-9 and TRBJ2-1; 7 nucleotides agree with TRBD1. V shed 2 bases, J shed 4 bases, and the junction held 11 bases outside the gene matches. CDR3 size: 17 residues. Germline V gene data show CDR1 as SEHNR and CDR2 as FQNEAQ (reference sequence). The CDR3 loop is CASSLRGPGQVYNEQFF. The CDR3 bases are TGTGCCAGCAGCTTAAGGGGTCCCGGACAGGTTTACAATGAGCAGTTCTTC.

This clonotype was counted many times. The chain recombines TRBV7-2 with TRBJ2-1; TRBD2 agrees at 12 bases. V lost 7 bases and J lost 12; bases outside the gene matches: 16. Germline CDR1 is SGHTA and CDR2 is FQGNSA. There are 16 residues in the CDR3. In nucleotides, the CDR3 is TGTGCCAGCACCCCTCGGGGACTAGCGGGTGAGAGGGGGCAGTTCTTC. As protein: CASTPRGLAGERGQFF.